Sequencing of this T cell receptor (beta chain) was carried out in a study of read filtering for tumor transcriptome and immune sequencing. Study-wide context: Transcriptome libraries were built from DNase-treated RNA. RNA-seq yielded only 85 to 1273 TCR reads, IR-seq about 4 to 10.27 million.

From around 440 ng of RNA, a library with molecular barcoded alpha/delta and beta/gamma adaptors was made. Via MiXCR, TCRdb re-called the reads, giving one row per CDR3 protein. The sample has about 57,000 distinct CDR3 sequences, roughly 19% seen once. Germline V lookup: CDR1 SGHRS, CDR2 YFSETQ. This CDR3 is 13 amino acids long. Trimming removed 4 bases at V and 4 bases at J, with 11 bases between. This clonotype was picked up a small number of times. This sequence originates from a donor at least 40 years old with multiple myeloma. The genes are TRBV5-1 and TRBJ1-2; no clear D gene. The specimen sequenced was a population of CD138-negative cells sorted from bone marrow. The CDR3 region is CASSAVQAYGYTF. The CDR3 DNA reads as TGCGCCAGCAGCGCGGTTCAGGCCTATGGCTACACCTTC. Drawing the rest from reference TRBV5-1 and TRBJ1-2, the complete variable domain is KAGVTQTPRYLIKTRGQQVTLSCSPISGHRSVSWYQQTPGQGLQFLFEYFSETQRNKGNFPGRFSGRQFSNSRSEMNVSTLELGDSALYLCASSAVQAYGYTFGSGTRLTVV.